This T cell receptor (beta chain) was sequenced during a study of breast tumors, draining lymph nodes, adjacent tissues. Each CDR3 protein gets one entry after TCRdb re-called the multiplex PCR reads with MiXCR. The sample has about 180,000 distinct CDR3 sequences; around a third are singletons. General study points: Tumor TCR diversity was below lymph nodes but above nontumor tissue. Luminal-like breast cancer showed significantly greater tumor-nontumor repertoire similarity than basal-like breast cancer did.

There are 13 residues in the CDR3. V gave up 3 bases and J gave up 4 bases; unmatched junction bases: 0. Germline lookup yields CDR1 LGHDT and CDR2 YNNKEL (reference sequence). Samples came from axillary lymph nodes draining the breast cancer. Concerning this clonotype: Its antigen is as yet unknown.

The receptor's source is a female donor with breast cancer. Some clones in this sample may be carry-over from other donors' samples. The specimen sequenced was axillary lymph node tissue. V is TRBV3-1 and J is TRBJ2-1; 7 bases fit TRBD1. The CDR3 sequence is CASSQGQYNEQFF. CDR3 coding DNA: TGTGCCAGCAGCCAGGGACAGTACAATGAGCAGTTCTTC.